Presented here are 9 T cell receptor beta chains from one specimen sequenced in a study of T-cell reconstitution after alpha-beta-depleted transplantation in children (dated by TCRdb to between 2015 and 2016). The label giving this sample's treatment or condition can be read as: allogeneic hematopoietic cell transplantation with graft depleted of TCRalphabeta T cells and CD19 B cells. Library preparation employed PCR. Sequencing was performed on an Illumina HiSeq 2500. TCR libraries were prepared with molecular barcoding, using unique molecular identifiers to normalize TCRbeta repertoire quantification. The public reads were reprocessed in TCRdb via fastp at Q25 and MiXCR, keeping in-frame beta chains. Under each unique CDR3 protein, matching rows form one entry showing the most common genes and DNA. The sample profile shows a few hundred thousand distinct CDR3 sequences; roughly 13% of them were found once. The top ten clonotypes cover 2% to 2.5% of the sample.

This sample comprised PBMCs, mostly from graft donor cells, obtained 360 days after TCRalphabeta/CD19-depleted stem cell transplant. The source of these receptors is a male patient between 10 and 17 years old who had a stem cell transplant for acute myeloid leukemia, so the T cells may come from the graft donor.

The sample holds many counts of this clonotype. The chain uses TRBV5-1 and TRBJ2-3; D unclear. The V gene lost 3 bases and the J gene lost 4 bases, with 9 bases spanning the gap. CDR3 size: 13 residues. The V gene's germline CDR1 is SGHRS and CDR2 YFSETQ. CDR3 nucleotide sequence: TGCGCCAGCAGCTCAAATAGGGCAGATACGCAGTATTTT. The encoded protein is CASSSNRADTQYF.

The chain has TRBV2 and TRBJ2-6, with 11 nucleotides matching TRBD2. The ends lost 8 bases at V and 6 bases at J; junction bases unmatched: 18. Germline CDR1 and CDR2: SNHLY and FYNNEI. CDR3 length: 19 amino acids. Here the CDR3 reads CASSLRLAGGEAAANVLTF. The DNA for the CDR3 is TGTGCCAGCTCTTTGCGGCTAGCGGGAGGAGAGGCTGCGGCCAACGTCCTGACTTTC.

The chain recombines TRBV20-1 with TRBJ2-2; TRBD2 matches at 7 bases. The CDR3 contains 15 residues. J gave up 5 bases and V 1 base, and 7 bases lay outside the gene matches. The germline V gene encodes CDR1 DFQATT and CDR2 SNEGSKA (reference sequence). The CDR3 loop reads CSARGGEGRTGELFF. As DNA, the CDR3 is TGCAGTGCTAGAGGCGGGGAGGGGAGAACCGGGGAGCTGTTTTTT.

This clonotype was seen many times. The chain employs TRBV9 and TRBJ2-1; weak D call: TRBD1 (6 bases). CDR3 size: 18 residues. Trimming cost V 0 bases and J 0 bases, with 16 bases left between them. Germline V lookup: CDR1 SGDLS, CDR2 YYNGEE. The CDR3 loop is CASSVGVDRYYSYNEQFF. CDR3 bases: TGTGCCAGCAGCGTAGGAGTCGACAGGTATTACTCCTACAATGAGCAGTTCTTC.

This clonotype was seen more than once but under ten times. The rearrangement joins TRBV4-2 to TRBJ2-1; 13 nucleotides agree with TRBD2. The CDR3 covers 19 residues. Germline trimming cut 0 bases from V and 2 bases from J; bases unmatched to any gene: 7. Looked up from germline, CDR1 is LGHNA and CDR2 is YNFKEQ. CDR3 region: CASSQDRRLAGGPYNEQFF. CDR3 coding DNA: TGTGCCAGCAGCCAAGATCGGAGACTAGCGGGAGGCCCCTACAATGAGCAGTTCTTC.

On this clonotype: One junction end does not reproduce the germline sequence, and a read error may be involved. The CDR3: CSAVNDGYTF. The CDR3 DNA follows: TGCAGTGCTGTCAACGATGGCTACACTTTC. The chain employs TRBV20-1 and TRBJ1-2; D unresolved. Germline CDR1 is DFQATT and CDR2 is SNEGSKA (reference sequence). CDR3 length equals 10 residues.

The chain couples TRBV16 to TRBJ2-7; maybe TRBD2 (6 bases). V lost 2 bases and J 5 bases, leaving 19 bases between the germline ends. There are 16 residues in the CDR3. CDR1 and CDR2 (germline): KGHSY, FQNENV. CDR3 loop: CASSQRASGGLNEQYF. CDR3 bases: TGTGCCAGCAGCCAAAGGGCGTCCGGGGGTCTGAACGAGCAGTACTTC.

The chain links TRBV9 to TRBJ2-1, with D perhaps TRBD1 or TRBD2 (5 bases each). The CDR3 loop spans 11 amino acids. V was shortened by 3 bases and J by 9 bases, with 7 bases between the two germline ends. The germline CDR1 and CDR2 sequences are SGDLS and YYNGEE. The CDR3 is CASSAGTEQFF. CDR3 coding DNA: TGTGCCAGCAGCGCCGGGACTGAGCAGTTCTTC. The whole variable domain, filled in from reference TRBV9 and TRBJ2-1, reads DSGVTQTPKHLITATGQRVTLRCSPRSGDLSVYWYQQSLDQGLQFLIQYYNGEERAKGNILERFSAQQFPDLHSELNLSSLELGDSALYFCASSAGTEQFFGPGTRLTVL.

The chain has TRBV6-5 and TRBJ1-1, with D perhaps matching TRBD1 (6 bases). This CDR3 contains 16 residues. Trimming stripped 0 bases from V and 5 bases from J, with 16 bases between. Germline assignment: CDR1 MNHEY and CDR2 SVGAGI. CDR3 nucleotide sequence: TGTGCCAGCAGTTACTCGATTGGGGGCAGGATGACTGAAGCTTTCTTT. This translates into CASSYSIGGRMTEAFF.